One sample yielded the 8 T cell receptor beta chains listed below, sequenced in a study of shared clonotypes between healthy human individuals. Clones were read by immunoSEQ multiplex PCR, and TCRdb kept only the in-frame ones, dropping some. The table lists around 500,000 clones, roughly 77% of them singletons, with roughly 13% in the top ten. Sequenced sample: PBMCs. These receptors originate from a woman aged 40 to 50 in good health. Some clones in this sample may be carry-over from other donors' samples.

The rearrangement uses TRBV7-2 and TRBJ2-3; no clear D. From germline, CDR1 is SGHTA and CDR2 FQGNSA. CDR3 length: 12 residues. V was pared by 4 bases and J by 9 bases, with 11 bases between. The CDR3 sequence: CASSSDRQTQYF. The CDR3 nucleotides are TGTGCCAGCAGCTCGGACCGCCAGACGCAGTATTTT. The entire variable domain, with the rest obtained from reference TRBV7-2 and TRBJ2-3, is as follows: GAGVSQSPSNKVTEKGKDVELRCDPISGHTALYWYRQSLGQGLEFLIYFQGNSAPDKSGLPSDRFSAERTGGSVSTLTIQRTQQEDSAVYLCASSSDRQTQYFGPGTRLTVL.

The chain links TRBV5-1 to TRBJ2-3; TRBD1 matches at 12 bases. The V gene's germline CDR1 is SGHRS and CDR2 YFSETQ. This CDR3 contains 20 residues. J lost 4 bases, V lost 0 bases, and 15 bases had no gene match. CDR3 amino acids: CASSLEGTGGVSGNADTQYF. As DNA, the CDR3 is TGCGCCAGCAGCTTGGAAGGGACAGGGGGCGTTAGCGGGAATGCAGATACGCAGTATTTT. Full variable domain (remainder filled in from reference TRBV5-1 and TRBJ2-3): KAGVTQTPRYLIKTRGQQVTLSCSPISGHRSVSWYQQTPGQGLQFLFEYFSETQRNKGNFPGRFSGRQFSNSRSEMNVSTLELGDSALYLCASSLEGTGGVSGNADTQYFGPGTRLTVL.

The rearrangement links TRBV7-9 to TRBJ1-3; D not certain. Trimming cost V 5 bases and J 0 bases, with 11 bases left between them. Germline V gives CDR1 SEHNR, CDR2 FQNEAQ (reference sequence). There are 15 residues in the CDR3. The CDR3 here is CASSPKGSSGNTIYF. For the CDR3, the DNA is TGTGCCAGCAGCCCAAAGGGCAGCTCTGGAAACACCATATATTTT. Using reference TRBV7-9 and TRBJ1-3 for the parts outside the CDR3, the full variable domain is DTGVSQNPRHKITKRGQNVTFRCDPISEHNRLYWYRQTLGQGPEFLTYFQNEAQLEKSRLLSDRFSAERPKGSFSTLEIQRTEQGDSAMYLCASSPKGSSGNTIYFGEGSWLTVV.

This clone was detected once. The rearrangement joins TRBV5-4 to TRBJ2-2; 11 nucleotides match TRBD2. Germline trimming cut 2 bases from V and 6 bases from J; bases unmatched to any gene: 9. CDR1 and CDR2 (germline): SGHNT, YYREEE (reference sequence). The CDR3 runs 17 residues. The CDR3 spells CASSLRGLAAGAGELFF. The CDR3 DNA is TGTGCCAGCAGCTTAAGGGGACTAGCGGCGGGTGCCGGGGAGCTGTTTTTT.

The genes are TRBV5-1 and TRBJ2-2; D is unclear. The germline CDR1 and CDR2 sequences are SGHRS and YFSETQ. CDR3 length: 15 amino acids. The germline V and J ends were trimmed by 2 bases and 4 bases, with 12 bases remaining between them. In DNA form, the CDR3 reads TGCGCCAGCAGCTTAGAGCTTCGGGCCACCGGGGAGCTGTTTTTT. It encodes CASSLELRATGELFF.

This chain's CDR3 is CASSEVYNYEQYF. The CDR3 region has the DNA TGTGCCAGCAGTGAGGTCTACAACTACGAGCAGTACTTC. The rearrangement joins TRBV6-1 to TRBJ2-7; D gene uncertain. With 3 bases removed from V and 3 bases from J, the gap between germline ends came to 9 bases. From germline, CDR1 is MNHNS and CDR2 SASEGT. The CDR3 spans 13 residues.

The chain combines TRBV18 with TRBJ2-2; a weak D match, TRBD2 (5 bases). The germline V and J ends were trimmed by 4 bases and 4 bases, with 19 bases remaining between them. Germline V lookup: CDR1 KGHSH, CDR2 LQKENI. The CDR3 is made up of 17 amino acids. The chain's CDR3 is CASSLAKPLRGTGELFF. In nucleotides, the CDR3 is TGTGCCAGCTCACTTGCAAAGCCCCTCCGGGGCACCGGGGAGCTGTTTTTT.

The chain joins TRBV19 to TRBJ1-1; 7 nucleotides match TRBD1. This CDR3 has 14 amino acids. In germline, CDR1 is LNHDA, CDR2 SQIVND (reference sequence). The J segment lost 4 bases and the V segment lost 6 bases, leaving 8 bases of the junction unmatched. CDR3 region: CASSLQGFITEAFF. The CDR3 DNA reads TGTGCCAGTAGCTTACAGGGGTTTATCACTGAAGCTTTCTTT.